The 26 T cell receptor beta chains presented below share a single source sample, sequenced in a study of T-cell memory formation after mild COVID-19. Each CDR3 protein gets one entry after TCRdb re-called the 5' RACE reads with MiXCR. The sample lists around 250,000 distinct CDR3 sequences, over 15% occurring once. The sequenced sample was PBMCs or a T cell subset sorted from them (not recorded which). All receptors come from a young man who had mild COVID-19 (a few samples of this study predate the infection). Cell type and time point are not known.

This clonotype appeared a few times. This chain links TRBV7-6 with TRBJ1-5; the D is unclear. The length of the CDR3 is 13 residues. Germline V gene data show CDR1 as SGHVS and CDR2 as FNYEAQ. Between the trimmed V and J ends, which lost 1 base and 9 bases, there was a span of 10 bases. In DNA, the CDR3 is TGTGCCAGCAGCTTAGGACCGATTTGGCCCCAGCATTTT. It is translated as CASSLGPIWPQHF.

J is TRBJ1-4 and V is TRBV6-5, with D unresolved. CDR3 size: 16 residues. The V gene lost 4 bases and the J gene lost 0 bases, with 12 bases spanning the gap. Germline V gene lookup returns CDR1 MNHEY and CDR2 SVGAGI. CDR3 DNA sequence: TGTGCCAGCAGTTCGTCTAGTCCCCCAACTAATGAAAAACTGTTTTTT. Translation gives CASSSSSPPTNEKLFF.

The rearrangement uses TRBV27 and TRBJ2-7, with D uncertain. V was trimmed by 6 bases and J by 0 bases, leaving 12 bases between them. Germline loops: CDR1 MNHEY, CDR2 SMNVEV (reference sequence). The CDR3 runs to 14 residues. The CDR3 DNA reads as TGTGCCAGCAGCCCCTTCTCTGGCTCCTACGAGCAGTACGTC. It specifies CASSPFSGSYEQYV.

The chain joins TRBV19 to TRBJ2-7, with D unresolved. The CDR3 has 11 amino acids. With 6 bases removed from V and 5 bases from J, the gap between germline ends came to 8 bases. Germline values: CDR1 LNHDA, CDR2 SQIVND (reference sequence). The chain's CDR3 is CASRWGNEQYF. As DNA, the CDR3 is TGTGCCAGTAGATGGGGTAACGAGCAGTACTTC.

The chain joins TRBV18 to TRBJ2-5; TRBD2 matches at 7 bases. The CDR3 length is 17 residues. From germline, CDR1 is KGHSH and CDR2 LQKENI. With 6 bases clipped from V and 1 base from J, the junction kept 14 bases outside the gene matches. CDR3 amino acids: CASSPLRGGAAQETQYF. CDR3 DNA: TGTGCCAGCTCCCCCCTTCGCGGGGGAGCCGCCCAAGAGACCCAGTACTTC.

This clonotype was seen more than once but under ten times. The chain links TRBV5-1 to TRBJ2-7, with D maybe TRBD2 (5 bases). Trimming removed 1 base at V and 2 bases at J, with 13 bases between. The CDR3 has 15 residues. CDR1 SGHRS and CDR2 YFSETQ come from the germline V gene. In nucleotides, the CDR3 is TGCGCCAGCAGCTTGTCACGCGGGTCCCCCTACGAGCAGTACGTC. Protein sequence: CASSLSRGSPYEQYV.

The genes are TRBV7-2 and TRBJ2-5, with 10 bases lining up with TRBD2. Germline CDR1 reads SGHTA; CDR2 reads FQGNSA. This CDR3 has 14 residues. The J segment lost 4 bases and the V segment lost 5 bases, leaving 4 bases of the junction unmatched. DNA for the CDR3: TGTGCCAGCAGCGCCCTAGCGGGGGTAGAGACCCAGTACTTC. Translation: CASSALAGVETQYF.

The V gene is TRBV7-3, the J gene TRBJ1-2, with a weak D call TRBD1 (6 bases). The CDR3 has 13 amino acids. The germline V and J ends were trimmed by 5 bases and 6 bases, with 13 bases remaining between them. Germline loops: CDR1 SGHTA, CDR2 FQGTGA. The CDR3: CASSPRQDHGYTF. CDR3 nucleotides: TGTGCCAGCAGCCCGCGACAGGATCATGGCTACACCTTC.

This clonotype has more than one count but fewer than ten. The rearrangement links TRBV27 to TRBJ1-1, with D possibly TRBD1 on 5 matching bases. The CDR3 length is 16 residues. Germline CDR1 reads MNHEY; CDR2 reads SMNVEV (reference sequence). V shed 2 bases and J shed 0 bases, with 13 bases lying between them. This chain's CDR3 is CASSLRGGTMNTEAFF. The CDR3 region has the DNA TGTGCCAGCAGTTTACGGGGGGGTACCATGAACACTGAAGCTTTCTTT.

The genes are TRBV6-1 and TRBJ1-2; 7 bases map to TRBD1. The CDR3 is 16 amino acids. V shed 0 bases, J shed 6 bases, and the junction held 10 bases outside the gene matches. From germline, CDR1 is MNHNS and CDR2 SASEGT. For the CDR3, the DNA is TGTGCCAGCAGTGAAGCTTGGGGTGACAGGGCAGATGGCTACACCTTC. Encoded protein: CASSEAWGDRADGYTF.

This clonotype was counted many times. The CDR3 reads CAALVGDRVDEQYF. CDR3 coding DNA: TGTGCCGCCCTGGTGGGGGACAGGGTAGACGAGCAGTACTTC. The V call is TRBV2, the J call TRBJ2-7; 9 nucleotides match TRBD1. This CDR3 contains 14 residues. The ends lost 11 bases at V and 5 bases at J; junction bases unmatched: 13. Germline lookup yields CDR1 SNHLY and CDR2 FYNNEI.

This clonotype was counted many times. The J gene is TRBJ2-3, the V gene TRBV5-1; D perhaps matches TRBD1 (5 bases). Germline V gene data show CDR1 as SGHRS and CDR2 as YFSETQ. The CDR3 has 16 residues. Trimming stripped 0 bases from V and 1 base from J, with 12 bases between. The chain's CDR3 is CASSLAQVTGTDTQYF. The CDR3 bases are TGCGCCAGCAGCTTGGCCCAGGTGACAGGCACAGATACGCAGTATTTT.

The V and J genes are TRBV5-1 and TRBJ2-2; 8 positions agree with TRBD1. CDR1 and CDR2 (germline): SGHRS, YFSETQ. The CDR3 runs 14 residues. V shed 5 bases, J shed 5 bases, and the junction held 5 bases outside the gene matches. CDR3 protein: CASSWDRRTGELFF. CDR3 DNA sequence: TGCGCCAGCAGTTGGGACAGGAGGACCGGGGAGCTGTTTTTT.

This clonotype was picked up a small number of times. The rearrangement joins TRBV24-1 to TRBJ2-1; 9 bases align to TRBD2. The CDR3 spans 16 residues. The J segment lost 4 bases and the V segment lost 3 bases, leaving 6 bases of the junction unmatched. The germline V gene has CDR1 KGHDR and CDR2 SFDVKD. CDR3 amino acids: CATSDDSGGSYNEQFF. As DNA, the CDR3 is TGTGCCACCAGTGATGACAGCGGGGGGTCTTACAATGAGCAGTTCTTC.

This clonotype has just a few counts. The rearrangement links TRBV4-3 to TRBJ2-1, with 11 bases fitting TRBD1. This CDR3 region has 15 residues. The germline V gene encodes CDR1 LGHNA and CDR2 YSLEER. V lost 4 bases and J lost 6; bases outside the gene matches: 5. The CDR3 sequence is CASSPSGTGGNEQFF. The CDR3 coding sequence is TGCGCCAGCAGCCCCTCCGGGACAGGGGGCAATGAGCAGTTCTTC.

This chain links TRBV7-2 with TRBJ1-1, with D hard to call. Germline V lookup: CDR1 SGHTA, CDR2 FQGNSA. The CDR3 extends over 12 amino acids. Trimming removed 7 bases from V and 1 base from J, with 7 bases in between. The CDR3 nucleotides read TGTGCCAGCACCCGTAGGAACACTGAAGCTTTCTTT. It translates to CASTRRNTEAFF.

This chain's CDR3 is CASSIVGQETQYF. CDR3 bases: TGTGCCAGCAGCATCGTTGGACAAGAGACCCAGTACTTC. The genes are TRBV7-9 and TRBJ2-5; D not resolved. The CDR3 covers 13 residues. Germline CDR1 is SEHNR and CDR2 is FQNEAQ (reference sequence). V lost 5 bases, J lost 2 bases, and 9 bases lay in between.

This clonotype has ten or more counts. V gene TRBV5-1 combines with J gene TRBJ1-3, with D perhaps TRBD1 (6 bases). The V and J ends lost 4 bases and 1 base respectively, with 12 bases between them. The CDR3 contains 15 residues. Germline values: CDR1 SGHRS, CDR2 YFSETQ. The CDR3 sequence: CASSPGTSSGNTIYF. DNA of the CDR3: TGCGCCAGCAGCCCCGGGACATCGTCTGGAAACACCATATATTTT.

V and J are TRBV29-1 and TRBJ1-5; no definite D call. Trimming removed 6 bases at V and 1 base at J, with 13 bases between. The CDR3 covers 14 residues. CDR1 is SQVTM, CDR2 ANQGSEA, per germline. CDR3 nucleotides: TGCAGCGTCAAGATAGACGGAAGCAATCAGCCCCAGCATTTT. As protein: CSVKIDGSNQPQHF.

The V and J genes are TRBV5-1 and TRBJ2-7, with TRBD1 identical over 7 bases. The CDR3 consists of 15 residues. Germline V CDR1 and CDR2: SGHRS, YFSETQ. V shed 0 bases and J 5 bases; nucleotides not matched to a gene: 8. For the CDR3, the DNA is TGCGCCAGCAGCTTGGAACAGGGGAGACGGGACGAGCAGTACGTC. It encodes CASSLEQGRRDEQYV.

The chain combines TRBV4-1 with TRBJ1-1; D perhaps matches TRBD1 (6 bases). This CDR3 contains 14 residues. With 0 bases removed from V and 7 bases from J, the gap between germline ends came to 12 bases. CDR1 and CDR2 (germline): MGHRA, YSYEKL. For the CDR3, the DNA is TGCGCCAGCAGCCAAGACTGGGGGGCCGGTGAAGCTTTCTTT. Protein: CASSQDWGAGEAFF.

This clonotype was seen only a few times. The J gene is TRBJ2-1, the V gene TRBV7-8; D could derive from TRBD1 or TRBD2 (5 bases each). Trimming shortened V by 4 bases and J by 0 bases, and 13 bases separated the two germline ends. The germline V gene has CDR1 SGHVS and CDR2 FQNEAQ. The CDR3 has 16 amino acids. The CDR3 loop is CASSSQIGGSYNEQFF. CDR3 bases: TGTGCCAGCAGCTCCCAGATTGGGGGCTCCTACAATGAGCAGTTCTTC.

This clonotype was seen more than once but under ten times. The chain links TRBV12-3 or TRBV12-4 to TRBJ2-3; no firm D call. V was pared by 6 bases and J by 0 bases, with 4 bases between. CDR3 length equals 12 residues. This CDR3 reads CASRSSTDTQYF. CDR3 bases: TGTGCCAGCAGGTCCAGCACAGATACGCAGTATTTT.

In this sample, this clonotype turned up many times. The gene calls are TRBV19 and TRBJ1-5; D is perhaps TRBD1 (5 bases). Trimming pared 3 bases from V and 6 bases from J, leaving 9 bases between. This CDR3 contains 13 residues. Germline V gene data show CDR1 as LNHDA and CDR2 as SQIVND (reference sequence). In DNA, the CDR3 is TGTGCCAGTAGTATGAGCAGGGCTCAGCCCCAGCATTTT. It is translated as CASSMSRAQPQHF.

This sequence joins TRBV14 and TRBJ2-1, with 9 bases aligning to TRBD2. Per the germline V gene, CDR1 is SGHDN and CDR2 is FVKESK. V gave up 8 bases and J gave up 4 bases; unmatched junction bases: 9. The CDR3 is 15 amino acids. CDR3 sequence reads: CASLPRGGPYNEQFF. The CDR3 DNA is TGTGCCAGCTTGCCGCGGGGGGGCCCTTACAATGAGCAGTTCTTC.

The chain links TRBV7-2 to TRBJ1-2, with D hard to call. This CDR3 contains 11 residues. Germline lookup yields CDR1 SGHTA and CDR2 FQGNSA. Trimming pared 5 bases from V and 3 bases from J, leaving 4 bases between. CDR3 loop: CASSPDYGYTF. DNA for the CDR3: TGTGCCAGCAGCCCCGACTATGGCTACACCTTC.